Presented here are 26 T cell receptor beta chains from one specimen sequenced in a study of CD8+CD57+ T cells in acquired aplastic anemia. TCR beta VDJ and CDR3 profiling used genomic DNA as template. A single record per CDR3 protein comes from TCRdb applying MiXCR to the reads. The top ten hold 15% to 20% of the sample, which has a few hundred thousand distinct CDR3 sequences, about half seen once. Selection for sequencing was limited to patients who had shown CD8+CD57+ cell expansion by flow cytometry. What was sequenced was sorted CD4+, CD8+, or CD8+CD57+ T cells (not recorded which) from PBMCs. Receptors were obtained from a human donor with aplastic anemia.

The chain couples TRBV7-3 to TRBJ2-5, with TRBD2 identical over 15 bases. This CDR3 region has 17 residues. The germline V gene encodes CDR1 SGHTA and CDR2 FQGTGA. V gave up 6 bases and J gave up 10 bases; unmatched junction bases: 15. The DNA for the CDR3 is TGTGCCAGCAGAAAAACGGGACTAGCGGGGGGTTTTGGTGTCCAGTACTTC. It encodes CASRKTGLAGGFGVQYF.

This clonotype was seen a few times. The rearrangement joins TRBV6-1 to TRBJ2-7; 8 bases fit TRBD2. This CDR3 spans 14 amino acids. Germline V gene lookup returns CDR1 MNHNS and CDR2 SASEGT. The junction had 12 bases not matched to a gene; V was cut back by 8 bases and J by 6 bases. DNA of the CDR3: TGTGCCAGCCGTTCGGGGGGGTCCGGAGGCGAGCAGTACTTC. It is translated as CASRSGGSGGEQYF.

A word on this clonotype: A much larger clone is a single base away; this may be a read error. CDR3 coding DNA: TGCGCCAGCCCGGGGTCGGGCAGGCCCAACCACTATGGCCACACCTTC. Translating it yields CASPGSGRPNHYGHTF. The chain uses TRBV5-1 and TRBJ1-2; D is unresolved. The length of the CDR3 is 16 residues. CDR1 and CDR2 from the germline V gene are SGHRS and YFSETQ.

The CDR3 coding sequence is TGTGCCAGCAGCTTAGGGCAGGGACAGGGCGATTCACCCCTCCACTTT. It is translated as CASSLGQGQGDSPLHF. The chain carries TRBV7-2 and TRBJ1-6; 9 bases line up with TRBD1. V gave up 1 base and J gave up 8 bases; unmatched junction bases: 6. Germline V gene lookup returns CDR1 SGHTA and CDR2 FQGNSA. The CDR3 totals 16 residues.

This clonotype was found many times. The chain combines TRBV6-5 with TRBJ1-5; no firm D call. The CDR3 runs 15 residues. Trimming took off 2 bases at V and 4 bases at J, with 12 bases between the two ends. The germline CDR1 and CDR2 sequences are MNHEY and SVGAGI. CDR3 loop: CASSYARTGNQPQHF. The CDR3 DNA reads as TGTGCCAGCAGTTACGCCCGCACGGGAAATCAGCCCCAGCATTTT.

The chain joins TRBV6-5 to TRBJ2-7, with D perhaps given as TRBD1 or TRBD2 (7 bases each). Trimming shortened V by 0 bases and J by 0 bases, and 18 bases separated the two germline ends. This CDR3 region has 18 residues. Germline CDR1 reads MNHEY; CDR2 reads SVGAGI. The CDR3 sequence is CASSYSSGKTGLSYEQYV. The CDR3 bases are TGTGCCAGCAGTTACTCGAGCGGGAAGACAGGGCTCTCCTACGAGCAGTACGTC.

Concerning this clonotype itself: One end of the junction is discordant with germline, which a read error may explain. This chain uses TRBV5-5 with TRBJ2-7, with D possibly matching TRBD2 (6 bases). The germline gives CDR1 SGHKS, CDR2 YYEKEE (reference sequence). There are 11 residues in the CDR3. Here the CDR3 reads CASSGPGEQYF. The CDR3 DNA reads TGCGCCAGCAGCGGGCCCGGGGAGCAGTACTTC.

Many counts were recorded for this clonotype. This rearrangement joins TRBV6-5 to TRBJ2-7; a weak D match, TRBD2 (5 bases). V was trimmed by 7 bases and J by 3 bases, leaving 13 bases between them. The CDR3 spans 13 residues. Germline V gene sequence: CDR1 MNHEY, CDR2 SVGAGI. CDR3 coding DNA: TGTGCCAGCACCCCCGGGGAAGGCTACGAGCAGTACTTC. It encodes CASTPGEGYEQYF.

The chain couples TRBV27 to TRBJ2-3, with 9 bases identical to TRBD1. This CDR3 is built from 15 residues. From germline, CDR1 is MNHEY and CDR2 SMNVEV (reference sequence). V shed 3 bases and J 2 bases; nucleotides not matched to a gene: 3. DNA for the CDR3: TGTGCCAGCAGTTTGGGGACAGGGCCCACAGATACGCAGTATTTT. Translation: CASSLGTGPTDTQYF.

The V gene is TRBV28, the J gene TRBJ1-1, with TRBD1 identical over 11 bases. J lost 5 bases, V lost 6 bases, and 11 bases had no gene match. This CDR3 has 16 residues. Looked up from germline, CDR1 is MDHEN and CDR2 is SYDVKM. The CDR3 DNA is TGTGCCAGCAGCCAAGGGGGACAGGGGGACATAACTGAAGCTTTCTTT. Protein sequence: CASSQGGQGDITEAFF.

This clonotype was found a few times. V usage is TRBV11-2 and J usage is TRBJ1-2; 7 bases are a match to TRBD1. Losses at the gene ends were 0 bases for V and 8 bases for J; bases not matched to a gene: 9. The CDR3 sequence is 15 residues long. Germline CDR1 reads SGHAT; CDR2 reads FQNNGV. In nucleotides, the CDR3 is TGTGCCAGCAGCTTAGAGCCCAGGGGGGCCCTAGGCTACACCTTC. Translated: CASSLEPRGALGYTF.

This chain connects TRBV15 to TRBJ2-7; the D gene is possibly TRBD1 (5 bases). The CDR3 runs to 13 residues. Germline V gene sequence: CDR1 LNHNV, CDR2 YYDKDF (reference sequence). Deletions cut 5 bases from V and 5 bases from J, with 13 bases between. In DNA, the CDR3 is TGTGCCACCAGCCCCCTTCAGGGTCACGAGCAGTACTTC. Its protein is CATSPLQGHEQYF.

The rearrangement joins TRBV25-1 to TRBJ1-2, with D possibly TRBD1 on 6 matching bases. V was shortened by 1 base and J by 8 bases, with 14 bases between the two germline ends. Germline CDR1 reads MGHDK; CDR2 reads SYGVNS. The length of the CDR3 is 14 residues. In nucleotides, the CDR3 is TGTGCCAGCAGTGAATTAGGACAGTCGGGAGGCTACACCTTC. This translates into CASSELGQSGGYTF.

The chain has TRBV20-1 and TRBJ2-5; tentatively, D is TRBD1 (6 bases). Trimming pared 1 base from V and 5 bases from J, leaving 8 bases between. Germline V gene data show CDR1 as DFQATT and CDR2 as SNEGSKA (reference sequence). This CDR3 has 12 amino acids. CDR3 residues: CSARVDRETQYF. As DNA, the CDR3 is TGCAGTGCTAGAGTAGACAGGGAGACCCAGTACTTC.

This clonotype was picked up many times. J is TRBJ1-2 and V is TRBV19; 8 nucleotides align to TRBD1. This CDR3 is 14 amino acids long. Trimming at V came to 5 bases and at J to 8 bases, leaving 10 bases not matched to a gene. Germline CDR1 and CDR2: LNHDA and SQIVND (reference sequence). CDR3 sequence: CASSFGTGAYGYTF. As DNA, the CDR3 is TGTGCCAGTAGTTTCGGGACAGGAGCGTACGGCTACACCTTC.

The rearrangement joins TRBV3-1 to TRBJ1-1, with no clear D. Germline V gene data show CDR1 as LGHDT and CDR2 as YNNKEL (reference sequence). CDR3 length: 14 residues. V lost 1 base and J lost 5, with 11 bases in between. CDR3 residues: CASSQGVGSTEAFF. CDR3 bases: TGTGCCAGCAGCCAAGGGGTTGGGAGTACTGAAGCTTTCTTT.

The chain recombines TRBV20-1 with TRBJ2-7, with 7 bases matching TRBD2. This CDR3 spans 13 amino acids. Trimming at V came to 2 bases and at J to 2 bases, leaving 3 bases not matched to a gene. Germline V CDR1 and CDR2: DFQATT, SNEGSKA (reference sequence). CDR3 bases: TGCAGTGCTAGATTAGGGAGGGCCTACGAGCAGTACTTC. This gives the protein CSARLGRAYEQYF.

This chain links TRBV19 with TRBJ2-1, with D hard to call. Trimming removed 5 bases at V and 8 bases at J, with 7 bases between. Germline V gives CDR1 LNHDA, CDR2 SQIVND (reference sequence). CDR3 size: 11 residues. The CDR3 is CASSFIHEQFF. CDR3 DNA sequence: TGTGCCAGTAGTTTCATCCATGAGCAGTTCTTC.

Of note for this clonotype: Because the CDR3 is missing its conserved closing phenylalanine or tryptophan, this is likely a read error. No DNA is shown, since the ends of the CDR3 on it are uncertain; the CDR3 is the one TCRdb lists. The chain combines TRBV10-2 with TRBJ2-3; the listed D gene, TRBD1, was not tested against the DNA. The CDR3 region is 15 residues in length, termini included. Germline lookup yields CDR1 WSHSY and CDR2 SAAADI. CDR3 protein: CASKGVGGEHRYAVV.

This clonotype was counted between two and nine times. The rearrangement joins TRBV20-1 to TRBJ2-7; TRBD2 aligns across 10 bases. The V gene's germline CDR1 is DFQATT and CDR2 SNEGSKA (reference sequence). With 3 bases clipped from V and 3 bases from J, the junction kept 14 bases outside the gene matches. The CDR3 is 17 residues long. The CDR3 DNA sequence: TGCAGTGCTAGGAGGCTAGCGGGAGCCCGTACCGTCTACGAGCAGTACTTC. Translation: CSARRLAGARTVYEQYF.

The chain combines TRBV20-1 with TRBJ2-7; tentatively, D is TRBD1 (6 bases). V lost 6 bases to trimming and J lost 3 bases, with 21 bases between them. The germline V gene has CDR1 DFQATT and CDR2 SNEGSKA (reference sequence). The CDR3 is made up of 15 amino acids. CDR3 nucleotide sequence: TGCAGTGCCAGTAGTCCCCGGGACACGATCTACGAGCAGTACTTC. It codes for CSASSPRDTIYEQYF.

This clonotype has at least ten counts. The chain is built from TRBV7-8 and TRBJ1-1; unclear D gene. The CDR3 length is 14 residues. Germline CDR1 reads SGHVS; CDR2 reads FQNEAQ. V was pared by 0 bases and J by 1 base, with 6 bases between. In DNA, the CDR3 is TGTGCCAGCAGCTTAGCGGAGAGGAACACTGAAGCTTTCTTT. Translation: CASSLAERNTEAFF.

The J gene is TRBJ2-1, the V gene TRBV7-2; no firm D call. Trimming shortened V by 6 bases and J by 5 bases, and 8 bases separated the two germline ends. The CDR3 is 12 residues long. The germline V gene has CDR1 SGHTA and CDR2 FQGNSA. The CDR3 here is CASRRLDNEQFF. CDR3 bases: TGTGCCAGCAGACGACTTGACAATGAGCAGTTCTTC. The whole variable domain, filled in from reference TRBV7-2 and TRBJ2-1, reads GAGVSQSPSNKVTEKGKDVELRCDPISGHTALYWYRQSLGQGLEFLIYFQGNSAPDKSGLPSDRFSAERTGGSVSTLTIQRTQQEDSAVYLCASRRLDNEQFFGPGTRLTVL.

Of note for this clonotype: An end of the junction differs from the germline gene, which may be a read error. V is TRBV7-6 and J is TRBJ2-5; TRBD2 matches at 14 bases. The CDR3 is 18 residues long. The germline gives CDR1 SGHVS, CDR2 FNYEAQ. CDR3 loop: CASSLGGLAGGLKETQYF. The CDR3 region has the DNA TGTGCTAGCAGCTTAGGTGGACTAGCGGGGGGCCTTAAAGAGACCCAGTACTTC.

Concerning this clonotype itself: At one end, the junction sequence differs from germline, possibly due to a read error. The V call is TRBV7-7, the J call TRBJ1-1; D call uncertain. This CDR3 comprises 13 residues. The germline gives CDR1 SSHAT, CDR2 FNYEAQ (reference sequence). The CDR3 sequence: CANSSDMNTEAFF. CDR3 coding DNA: TGTGCTAACAGCAGTGATATGAACACTGAGGCTTTCTTT. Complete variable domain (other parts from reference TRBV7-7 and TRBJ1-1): GAGVSQSPRYKVTKRGQDVTLRCDPISSHATLYWYQQALGQGPEFLTYFNYEAQPDKSGLPSDRFSAERPEGSISTLTIQRTEQRDSAMYRCANSSDMNTEAFFGQGTRLTVV.

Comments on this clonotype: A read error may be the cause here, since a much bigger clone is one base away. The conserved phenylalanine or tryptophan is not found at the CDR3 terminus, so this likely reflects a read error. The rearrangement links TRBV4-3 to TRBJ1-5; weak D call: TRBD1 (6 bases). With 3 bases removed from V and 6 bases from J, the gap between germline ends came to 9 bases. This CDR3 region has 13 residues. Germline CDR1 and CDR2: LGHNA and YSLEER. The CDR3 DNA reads TGCGCCAGCAGCCATACAGGGACTCAGCCCCAGCATTTG. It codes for CASSHTGTQPQHL.